These 18 T cell receptor beta chains were sequenced from one sample in a study of blood T cell repertoires in COVID-19. The assay was immunoSEQ multiplex PCR, and TCRdb's table has in-frame clones only and misses some. The sample lists more than 70,000 clones; roughly 85% were seen once. Sample: peripheral blood. These TCRs come from a man in his 60s with acute or convalescent COVID-19.

This clone occurred a few times. The rearrangement uses TRBV19 and TRBJ1-2; D is undetermined. Trimming removed 4 bases at V and 13 bases at J, with 13 bases between. The CDR3 contains 11 residues. Germline V CDR1 and CDR2: LNHDA, SQIVND (reference sequence). CDR3 residues: CASSTGRFRTF. DNA of the CDR3: TGTGCCAGTAGTACAGGCCGCTTTCGCACCTTC.

This rearrangement joins TRBV7-9 to TRBJ2-7; TRBD2 matches at 14 bases. This CDR3 has 15 residues. V dropped 10 bases and J dropped 2; count of bases not matched to a gene: 7. Germline V gives CDR1 SEHNR, CDR2 FQNEAQ (reference sequence). CDR3 DNA: TGTGCCATCCCCGGGACTAGCGGGAGCCCCTACGAGCAGTACTTC. Encoded protein: CAIPGTSGSPYEQYF.

The V gene is TRBV5-5, the J gene TRBJ1-3; D gene uncertain. This CDR3 is built from 14 residues. The V and J ends lost 7 bases and 2 bases respectively, with 13 bases between them. CDR1 SGHKS and CDR2 YYEKEE come from the germline V gene (reference sequence). The chain's CDR3 is CASSPTGTGNTIYF. The CDR3 coding sequence is TGTGCCAGCTCTCCGACGGGGACTGGAAACACCATATATTTT.

This clone was seen just once. This chain uses TRBV9 with TRBJ2-3; 10 nucleotides line up with TRBD2. This CDR3 comprises 16 residues. Germline CDR1 and CDR2: SGDLS and YYNGEE. V lost 2 bases, J lost 2 bases, and 5 bases stayed unmatched. This CDR3 is CASSVGAGGPTDTQYF. In DNA form, the CDR3 reads TGTGCCAGCAGCGTTGGAGCGGGGGGGCCCACAGATACGCAGTATTTT.

A few counts support this clone. V gene TRBV7-8 combines with J gene TRBJ2-7; 8 bases line up with TRBD2. CDR1 and CDR2 (germline): SGHVS, FQNEAQ. Trimming took 2 bases from V and 6 from J; bases not matched to a gene: 12. The length of the CDR3 is 16 residues. CDR3 region: CASSLNYGTRAGEQYF. CDR3 sequence (DNA): TGTGCCAGCAGCTTAAACTACGGGACTAGGGCAGGCGAGCAGTACTTC.

The chain employs TRBV6-5 and TRBJ1-1, with 8 nucleotides matching TRBD1. Trimming removed 6 bases from V and 6 bases from J; junction bases left unmatched: 9. The CDR3 runs 14 residues. Germline-derived CDR1 and CDR2 are MNHEY and SVGAGI. Here the CDR3 reads CASSTQPGGAEAFF. In DNA form, the CDR3 reads TGTGCCAGCAGCACACAACCAGGGGGCGCTGAAGCTTTCTTT.

This clone showed up many times. This chain connects TRBV2 to TRBJ1-5; TRBD1 matches at 7 bases. CDR3 length: 13 amino acids. Germline V gene sequence: CDR1 SNHLY, CDR2 FYNNEI. J lost 7 bases, V lost 5 bases, and 5 bases had no gene match. CDR3 sequence (DNA): TGTGCCAGCAGTTCAGACAGGGCACAGCCCCAGCATTTT. Translating gives CASSSDRAQPQHF.

This clone was observed a few times. CDR3 loop: CASSYGRQGSEQYF. CDR3 DNA: TGTGCCAGCAGTTACGGCCGTCAGGGCAGCGAGCAGTACTTC. The chain recombines TRBV6-5 with TRBJ2-7, with D possibly being TRBD1 (5 bases). CDR1 and CDR2 from the germline V gene are MNHEY and SVGAGI. The CDR3 is 14 residues long. Deletions cut 2 bases from V and 6 bases from J, with 14 bases between.

The chain is built from TRBV4-2 and TRBJ2-7; D possibly corresponds to TRBD2 (6 bases). CDR1 is LGHNA, CDR2 YNFKEQ, per germline. Trimming took 0 bases from V and 2 from J, leaving 11 bases between them. The CDR3 is 15 amino acids. The CDR3, as DNA: TGTGCCAGCAGCCAAGAATCGGGGGAGGCCTACGAGCAGTACTTC. Its translation is CASSQESGEAYEQYF.

V and J are TRBV9 and TRBJ2-7; a weak D match, TRBD2 (7 bases). The CDR3 runs to 15 residues. The V gene's germline CDR1 is SGDLS and CDR2 YYNGEE. Trimming stripped 4 bases from V and 2 bases from J, with 16 bases between. The CDR3 DNA follows: TGTGCCAGCAGCTTGCTTCCGGGGGGCCCCTACGAGCAGTACTTC. Protein sequence: CASSLLPGGPYEQYF.

This chain uses TRBV4-3 with TRBJ1-4; possible D gene TRBD1, 5 bases. The CDR3 runs to 16 residues. The V and J ends lost 0 bases and 7 bases respectively, with 15 bases between them. Germline V CDR1 and CDR2: LGHNA, YSLEER. The CDR3 protein is CASSQDVRAGGEKLFF. The CDR3 DNA is TGCGCCAGCAGCCAAGATGTAAGGGCCGGGGGTGAAAAACTGTTTTTT.

This sequence joins TRBV11-3 and TRBJ2-1; TRBD1 aligns across 7 bases. V shed 4 bases and J 9 bases; nucleotides not matched to a gene: 9. Germline CDR1 reads SGHNT; CDR2 reads YENEEA. This CDR3 is built from 14 residues. The CDR3 sequence is CASSSSGQAIEQFF. CDR3 sequence (DNA): TGTGCCAGCAGCTCATCCGGACAGGCGATTGAGCAGTTCTTC.

With respect to this clone: At one end the junction does not follow the germline gene, possibly because of a read error. The J gene is TRBJ2-7, the V gene TRBV30; tentative D call: TRBD1 (6 bases). The CDR3 contains 16 residues. Germline loops: CDR1 GTSNPN, CDR2 SVGIG (reference sequence). The CDR3 is CAGRVGAPGRTYEQYF. In DNA form, the CDR3 reads TGTGCCGGGAGAGTGGGGGCCCCCGGTCGTACCTACGAGCAGTACTTC.

Comments on this clone: Additional DNA sequences in this sample encode the identical CDR3. The V gene is TRBV5-1, the J gene TRBJ2-7; D possibly corresponds to TRBD2 (6 bases). Germline V gene lookup returns CDR1 SGHRS and CDR2 YFSETQ. The CDR3 covers 14 residues. The ends were cut back, 4 bases at V and 3 bases at J, with 14 bases in the middle. CDR3 amino acids: CASSPTSGSYEQYF. In nucleotides, the CDR3 is TGCGCCAGCAGCCCGACCTCCGGGAGCTACGAGCAGTACTTC.

This clone was seen many times. The chain joins TRBV30 to TRBJ2-7, with 13 positions matching TRBD2. Looked up from germline, CDR1 is GTSNPN and CDR2 is SVGIG (reference sequence). Unmatched junction bases numbered 7, after V lost 2 bases and J lost 3 bases. The CDR3 runs to 16 residues. The CDR3: CAWSLRTSGSYYEQYF. Written as DNA, the CDR3 is TGTGCCTGGAGTCTAAGGACTAGCGGGAGTTACTACGAGCAGTACTTC.

This clone has just a few counts. The chain has TRBV7-2 and TRBJ2-7; unclear D gene. V lost 4 bases, J lost 4 bases, and 5 bases lay in between. The CDR3 sequence is 11 residues long. The germline CDR1 and CDR2 sequences are SGHTA and FQGNSA. CDR3 sequence (DNA): TGTGCCAGCAGCTCCATGTACGAGCAGTACTTC. Residues: CASSSMYEQYF.

This chain connects TRBV19 to TRBJ2-1; the D gene is possibly TRBD2 (5 bases). V lost 5 bases, J lost 9 bases, and 14 bases lay in between. CDR3 length: 13 amino acids. Per germline, CDR1 LNHDA and CDR2 SQIVND (reference sequence). In nucleotides, the CDR3 is TGTGCCAGTAGTTCCTCTAGGGAGAGTGAGCAGTTCTTC. Translated, it gives CASSSSRESEQFF.

J is TRBJ1-2 and V is TRBV19, with D possibly matching TRBD1 (5 bases). The V end lost 7 bases, the J end lost 4 bases, and 10 bases lay between the germline ends. CDR1 is LNHDA and CDR2 is SQIVND in the germline V gene (reference sequence). The CDR3 has 12 amino acids. The CDR3 loop is CASTRVSYGYTF. The CDR3 bases are TGTGCCAGTACCAGGGTCAGCTATGGCTACACCTTC.